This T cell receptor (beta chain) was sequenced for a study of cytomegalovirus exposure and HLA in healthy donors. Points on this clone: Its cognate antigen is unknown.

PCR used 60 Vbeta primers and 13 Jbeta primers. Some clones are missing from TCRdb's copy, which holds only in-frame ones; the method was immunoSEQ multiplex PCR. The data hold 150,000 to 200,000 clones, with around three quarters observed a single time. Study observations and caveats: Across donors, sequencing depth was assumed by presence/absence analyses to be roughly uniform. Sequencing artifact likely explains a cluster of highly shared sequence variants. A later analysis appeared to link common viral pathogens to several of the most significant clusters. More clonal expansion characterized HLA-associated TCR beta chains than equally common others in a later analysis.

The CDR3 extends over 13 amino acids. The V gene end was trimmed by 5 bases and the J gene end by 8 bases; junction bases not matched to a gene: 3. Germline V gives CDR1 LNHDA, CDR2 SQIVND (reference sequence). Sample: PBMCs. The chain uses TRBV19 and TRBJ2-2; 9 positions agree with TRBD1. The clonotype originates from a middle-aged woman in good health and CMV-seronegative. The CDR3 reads CASSSDRGGELFF. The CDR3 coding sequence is TGTGCCAGTAGTTCAGACAGGGGGGGGGAGCTGTTTTTT.